This T cell receptor (beta chain) originates from a study of blood T cell repertoires in COVID-19. In Seattle, patients joined the study during active infection and were tracked longitudinally. V shed 1 base and J shed 1 base, with 11 bases lying between them. CDR3 length: 15 residues. The germline V gene encodes CDR1 GTSNPN and CDR2 SVGIG (reference sequence). Data came from immunoSEQ multiplex PCR; TCRdb stores just in-frame clones and leaves some out. The sample shows around 290,000 clones, roughly 90% of them seen only once. Input material: peripheral blood. J is TRBJ2-1 and V is TRBV30; D might be TRBD2 (6 bases). The sequence was collected from a woman in her 30s with COVID-19, enrolled during active disease. The CDR3 is CAWSGGESSYNEQFF. The CDR3 nucleotides read TGTGCCTGGAGTGGGGGGGAGTCGTCCTACAATGAGCAGTTCTTC.